This is a list of T cell receptor beta chains from one sample in a study of identical twins. MiXCR, run by TCRdb on the 5' RACE reads, gives a single entry per CDR3 protein. The sample consists of 1.5 million or so distinct CDR3 sequences, more than 30% of them appearing once. Material for sequencing was cord blood. These receptor sequences come from a newborn girl in good health. Both conserved end residues are part of each CDR3. The order of the fields is J gene, V gene, D gene, CDR3 protein. D genes are given only for firm matches.

TRBJ1-6	TRBV4-2	TRBD1	CASSQRTGSSYSSPLHF
TRBJ2-1	TRBV7-2	NA	CASSLSGGTYNEQFF
TRBJ1-6	TRBV20-1	TRBD1	CSARGGTGVSPLHF
TRBJ2-7	TRBV12-3/TRBV12-4	NA	CVSSQGVAEQYF
TRBJ1-2	TRBV6-1	NA	CASSEAPGGQIYGYTF
TRBJ2-7	TRBV24-1	NA	CATSEDSYEQYF
TRBJ1-1	TRBV10-3	NA	CAISALLGGNTEAFF
TRBJ1-1	TRBV28	NA	CASSFGGVLNTEAFF
NA	TRBV7-2	NA	CASSLALAPRSEQYF
TRBJ2-3	TRBV6-6	NA	CASTGEQSDTQYF
TRBJ1-5	TRBV3-1	TRBD1	CARRDRVSNQPQHF
TRBJ2-1	TRBV7-9	TRBD1	CASSLAPTGGYNEQFF
TRBJ1-2	TRBV3-1	NA	CASSLLSGSPGYTF
TRBJ2-3	TRBV10-3	NA	CAISESAGTDTQYF
TRBJ2-1	TRBV27	TRBD2	CASSKLAGGGNEQFF
TRBJ2-7	TRBV9	NA	CASSRDWGPYEQYF
TRBJ2-7	TRBV5-1	NA	CASSGTWPRNYEQYF
TRBJ1-5	TRBV3-1	NA	CASSRGTKGNQPQHF